This is a list of T cell receptor beta chains from one sample in a study of T cells in Graves' hyperthyroidism and ophthalmopathy. TCRdb analysed the multiplex PCR reads with MiXCR anew, one entry per CDR3 protein. The sample shows around 260,000 distinct CDR3 sequences, 20% to 30% of them seen only once. Sequenced input: blood. These receptors were taken from a middle-aged man with Graves' hyperthyroidism that later progressed to Graves' ophthalmopathy. The CDR3 runs from the conserved cysteine through the conserved F or W. Fields, in order: V gene, J gene, D gene, clone size, CDR3 length, CDR3 protein, CDR3 DNA. D genes are given only for firm matches. Clone size is given for some rows only: seen once, a few or many times, or a class if the clone is expanded.

>TRBV7-3|TRBJ2-7|TRBD2|many|15
CASSITSGSTYEQYF
TGTGCCAGCAGCATCACTAGCGGAAGCACCTACGAGCAGTACTTC
>TRBV20-1|TRBJ1-5|NA|many|15
CSASTGFASNQPQHF
TGCAGTGCTTCTACAGGGTTTGCGAGCAATCAGCCCCAGCATTTT
>TRBV14|TRBJ2-5|TRBD2|many|14
CASSQIGRVETQYF
TGTGCCAGCAGCCAAATCGGGAGGGTAGAGACCCAGTACTTC
>TRBV6-1|TRBJ1-1|TRBD1|NA|18
CASSEAGGRGHGATEAFF
TGTGCCAGCAGTGAAGCGGGCGGCAGGGGGCACGGGGCCACTGAAGCTTTCTTT
>TRBV5-4|TRBJ2-5|TRBD1|many|15
CASSHAGTGRETQYF
TGTGCCAGCAGCCACGCCGGGACAGGGCGTGAGACCCAGTACTTC
>TRBV3-1|TRBJ1-2|NA|many|15
CASSQWGQTGRGYTF
TGTGCCAGCAGCCAGTGGGGACAAACCGGGCGCGGCTACACCTTC
>TRBV20-1|TRBJ2-5|TRBD2|many|15
CSARASGSWGETQYF
TGCAGTGCTAGGGCTAGCGGGAGTTGGGGGGAGACCCAGTACTTC
>TRBV7-9|TRBJ2-7|NA|many|14
CASSSAPLSYEQYF
TGTGCCAGCAGCTCGGCCCCCCTCTCCTACGAGCAGTACTTC
>TRBV4-1|TRBJ1-5|TRBD1|few|17
CASSQGAGQGSNQPQHF
TGCGCCAGCAGCCAAGGGGCGGGACAGGGGAGCAATCAGCCCCAGCATTTT
>TRBV18|TRBJ1-1|TRBD1|few|14
CASSQQGDWAEAFF
TGTGCCAGCTCACAACAGGGGGATTGGGCTGAAGCTTTCTTT
>TRBV24-1|TRBJ1-1|NA|many|12
CATRGMNTEAFF
TGTGCCACCAGGGGCATGAACACTGAAGCTTTCTTT
>TRBV24-1|TRBJ1-1|NA|many|14
CATSSRAGFAEAFF
TGTGCCACCAGTTCCAGGGCAGGGTTCGCTGAAGCTTTCTTT
>TRBV27|TRBJ2-2|TRBD2|many|14
CASSSLGLAGKLFF
TGTGCCAGCAGTTCCCTGGGACTAGCGGGGAAGCTGTTTTTT
>TRBV12-3/TRBV12-4|TRBJ2-7|TRBD1|many|14
CASSHRDRGPEQYF
TGTGCCAGCAGCCATCGGGACAGGGGCCCCGAGCAGTACTTC
>TRBV6-1|TRBJ2-7|TRBD1|many|13
CASRDRATYEQYF
TGTGCCAGCAGAGACAGGGCAACCTACGAGCAGTACTTC
>TRBV3-1|TRBJ1-5|TRBD1|many|13
CASGGQSNQPQHF
TGTGCCAGCGGGGGACAGAGCAATCAGCCCCAGCATTTT
>TRBV11-2|TRBJ2-5|TRBD2|NA|18
CASSSYSKAGGPGETQYF
TGTGCCAGCAGCTCCTACAGTAAAGCGGGAGGGCCAGGGGAGACCCAGTACTTC
>TRBV12-5|TRBJ1-1|NA|few|12
CASGSPGTEAFF
TGTGCTAGTGGTTCTCCGGGCACTGAAGCTTTCTTT
>TRBV30|TRBJ2-4|NA|NA|14
CAWAGTSVKNIQYF
TGTGCCTGGGCCGGGACATCGGTAAAAAACATTCAGTACTTC
>TRBV12-3/TRBV12-4|TRBJ1-5|TRBD1|many|15
CASSKSGGANQPQHF
TGTGCCAGCAGTAAATCAGGGGGGGCCAATCAGCCCCAGCATTTT
>TRBV4-1|TRBJ1-2|TRBD1|many|15
CASSAGTVFRYGYTF
TGCGCCAGCAGCGCCGGGACAGTATTCCGCTATGGCTACACCTTC